Listed below are T cell receptor beta chains from one sample, sequenced in a study of CD8+ T cells in alopecia areata. The data were produced by immunoSEQ multiplex PCR, yet TCRdb's version contains in-frame clones alone and is incomplete. The table lists 150,000 to 200,000 clones, 50% to 60% of them singletons. The specimen was CD4+ T cells sorted from blood, collected at week 4, from a patient treated with tofacitinib. These receptors all come from a human donor with alopecia areata. Each CDR3 is given with its conserved first and last residue. The D gene is left open where the match is weak. Clone size is given for some rows only: seen once, a few or many times, or a class if the clone is expanded.

cdr3_nt cdr3_aa d_call j_call clone_size v_call
TGTGCCAGCAGCCAAGATCGAGCGGGGGTGCACAATGAGCAGTTCTTC CASSQDRAGVHNEQFF TRBD2 TRBJ2-1 few TRBV14
TGTGCCAGCACCCCCTCAACAGGGGCCGAGGAGACCCAGTACTTC CASTPSTGAEETQYF TRBD1 TRBJ2-5 . TRBV28
TGTGCCAGCAGTGGGACACTCCTGGGAGAGACCCAGTACTTC CASSGTLLGETQYF . TRBJ2-5 . TRBV6-1
TGTGCCAGCAGCACCAGGACAGGGGGCCTCTACGAGCAGTACTTC CASSTRTGGLYEQYF TRBD1 TRBJ2-7 many TRBV7-2
TGTGCCTGGAGTGGGGGCAGGAAGAACACTGAAGCTTTCTTT CAWSGGRKNTEAFF . TRBJ1-1 once TRBV30
TGTGCCAGCAGAAAGGAGGGATGGTACACAGATACGCAGTATTTT CASRKEGWYTDTQYF . TRBJ2-3 . TRBV5-4
TGTGCCTGGAGTTTCAGGGTGACAGCAAATCAGCCCCAGCATTTT CAWSFRVTANQPQHF . TRBJ1-5 few TRBV30
TGCAGCGCCGCGGGACTAGCGGGGGGTACGAACGAGCAGTACTTC CSAAGLAGGTNEQYF TRBD2 TRBJ2-7 . TRBV29-1
TGTGCCAGCAGCTTCTGGGTAGACAGTTCTGGGGCCAACGTCCTGACTTTC CASSFWVDSSGANVLTF . TRBJ2-6 . TRBV5-6
TGTGCCAGCAGTGAATGGACAGCCCAGAACACTGAAGCTTTCTTT CASSEWTAQNTEAFF . TRBJ1-1 . TRBV25-1
TGTGCCAGCACCCGACAGGGACTGGGAGACTATGGCTACACCTTC CASTRQGLGDYGYTF TRBD1 TRBJ1-2 . TRBV5-4
TGTGCCAGCAGCCATCCCAGGGGGCCCAAAAACATTCAGTACTTC CASSHPRGPKNIQYF TRBD1 TRBJ2-4 . TRBV7-9
TGTGCCAGCAGCCAAGTATACAGGGAGTACACTGAAGCTTTCTTT CASSQVYREYTEAFF . TRBJ1-1 few TRBV14
TGTGCCAGCAGCTTAATACAGGGTACCGGGGAGCTGTTTTTT CASSLIQGTGELFF . TRBJ2-2 few TRBV7-9
TGTGCTAGTGGTTTGTCAGGGGGCAATCAGCCCCAGCATTTT CASGLSGGNQPQHF . TRBJ1-5 . TRBV12-5
TGTGCCTGGAGTGTACTAGCAAGCACAGATACGCAGTATTTT CAWSVLASTDTQYF . TRBJ2-3 . TRBV30
TGTGCCAGCTCTCCCCCCGACACCACTTACAATGAGCAGTTCTTC CASSPPDTTYNEQFF . TRBJ2-1 . TRBV18
TGTGCCAGCAGCCAACAGGGGGTCTATGGCTACACCTTC CASSQQGVYGYTF TRBD1 TRBJ1-2 . TRBV6-5